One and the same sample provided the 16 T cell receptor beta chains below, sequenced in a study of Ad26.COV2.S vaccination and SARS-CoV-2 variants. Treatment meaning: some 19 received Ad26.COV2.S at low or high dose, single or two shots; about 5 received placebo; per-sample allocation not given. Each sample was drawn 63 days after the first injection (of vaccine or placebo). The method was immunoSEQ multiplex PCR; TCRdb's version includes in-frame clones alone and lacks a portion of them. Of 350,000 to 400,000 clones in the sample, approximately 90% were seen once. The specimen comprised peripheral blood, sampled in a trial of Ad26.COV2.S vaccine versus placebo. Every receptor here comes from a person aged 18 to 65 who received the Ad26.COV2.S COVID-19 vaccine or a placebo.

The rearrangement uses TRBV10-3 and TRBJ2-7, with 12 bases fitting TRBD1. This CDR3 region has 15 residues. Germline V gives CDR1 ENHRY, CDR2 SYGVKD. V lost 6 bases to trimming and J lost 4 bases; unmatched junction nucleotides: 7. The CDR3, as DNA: TGTGCCATCAGGGAAGGGACAGGGGGCAAATACGAGCAGTACTTC. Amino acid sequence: CAIREGTGGKYEQYF.

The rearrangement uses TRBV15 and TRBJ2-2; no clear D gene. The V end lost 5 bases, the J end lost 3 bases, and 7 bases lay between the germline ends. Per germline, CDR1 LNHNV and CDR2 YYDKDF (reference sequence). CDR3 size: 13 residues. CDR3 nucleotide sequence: TGTGCCACCAGCCAGTTGTACACCGGGGAGCTGTTTTTT. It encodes CATSQLYTGELFF.

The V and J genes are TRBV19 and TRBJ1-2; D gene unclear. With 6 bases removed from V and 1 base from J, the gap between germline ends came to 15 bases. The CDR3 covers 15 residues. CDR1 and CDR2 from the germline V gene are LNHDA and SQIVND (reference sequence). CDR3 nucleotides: TGTGCCAGTAGATGGGGAGCCCTACTTAACTATGGCTACACCTTC. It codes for CASRWGALLNYGYTF.

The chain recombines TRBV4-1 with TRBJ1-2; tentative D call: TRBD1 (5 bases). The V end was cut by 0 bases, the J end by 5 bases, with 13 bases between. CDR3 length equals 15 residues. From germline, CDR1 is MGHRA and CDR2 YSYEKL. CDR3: CASSQDGMWGYGYTF. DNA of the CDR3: TGCGCCAGCAGCCAAGATGGGATGTGGGGGTATGGCTACACCTTC.

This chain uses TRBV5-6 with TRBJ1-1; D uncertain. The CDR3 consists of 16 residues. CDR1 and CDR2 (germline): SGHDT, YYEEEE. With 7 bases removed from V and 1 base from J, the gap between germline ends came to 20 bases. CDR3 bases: TGTGCCAGCCACACCGCCCCCTTTACAGCGAACACTGAAGCTTTCTTT. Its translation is CASHTAPFTANTEAFF.

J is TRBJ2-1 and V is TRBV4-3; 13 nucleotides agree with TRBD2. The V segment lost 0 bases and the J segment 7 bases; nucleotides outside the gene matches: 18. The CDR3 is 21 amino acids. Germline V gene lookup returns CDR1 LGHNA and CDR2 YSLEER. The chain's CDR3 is CASSQDPALPQLAGGLNEQFF. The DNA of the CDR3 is TGCGCCAGCAGCCAAGATCCCGCCCTTCCCCAACTAGCGGGGGGGCTTAATGAGCAGTTCTTC.

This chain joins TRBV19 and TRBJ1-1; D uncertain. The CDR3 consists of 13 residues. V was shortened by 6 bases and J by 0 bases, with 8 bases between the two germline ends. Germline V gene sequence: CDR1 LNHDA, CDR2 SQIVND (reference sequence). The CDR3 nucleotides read TGTGCCAGTAGAAGGTCTATGAACACTGAAGCTTTCTTT. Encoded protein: CASRRSMNTEAFF.

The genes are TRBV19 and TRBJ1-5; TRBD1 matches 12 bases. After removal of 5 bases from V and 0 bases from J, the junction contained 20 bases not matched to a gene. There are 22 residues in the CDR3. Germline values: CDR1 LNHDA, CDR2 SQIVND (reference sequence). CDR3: CASSSSTLPGQGATLSNQPQHF. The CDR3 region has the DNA TGTGCCAGTAGTTCGTCAACTCTTCCGGGACAGGGGGCTACGCTTAGCAATCAGCCCCAGCATTTT.

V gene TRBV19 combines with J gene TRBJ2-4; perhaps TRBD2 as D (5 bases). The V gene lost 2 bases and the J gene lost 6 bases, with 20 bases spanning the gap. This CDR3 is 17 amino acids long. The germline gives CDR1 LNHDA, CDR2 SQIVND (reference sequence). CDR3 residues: CASSISSLGAARNIQYF. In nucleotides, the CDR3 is TGTGCCAGTAGTATATCCTCTTTGGGAGCGGCGCGAAACATTCAGTACTTC. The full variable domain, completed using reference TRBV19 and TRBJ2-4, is DGGITQSPKYLFRKEGQNVTLSCEQNLNHDAMYWYRQDPGQGLRLIYYSQIVNDFQKGDIAEGYSVSREKKESFPLTVTSAQKNPTAFYLCASSISSLGAARNIQYFGAGTRLSVL.

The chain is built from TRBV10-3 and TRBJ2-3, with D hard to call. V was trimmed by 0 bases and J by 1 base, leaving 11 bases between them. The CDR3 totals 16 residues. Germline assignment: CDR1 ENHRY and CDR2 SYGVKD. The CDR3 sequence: CAISESTGYRTDTQYF. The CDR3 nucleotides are TGTGCCATCAGTGAGTCGACTGGCTACCGCACAGATACGCAGTATTTT.

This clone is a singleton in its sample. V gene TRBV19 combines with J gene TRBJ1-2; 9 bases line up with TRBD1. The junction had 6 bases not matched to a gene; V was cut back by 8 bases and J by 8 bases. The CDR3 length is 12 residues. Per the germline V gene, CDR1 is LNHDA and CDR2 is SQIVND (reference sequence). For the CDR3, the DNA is TGTGCCAGTGAGACAGGGGGTTGGGGCTACACCTTC. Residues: CASETGGWGYTF.

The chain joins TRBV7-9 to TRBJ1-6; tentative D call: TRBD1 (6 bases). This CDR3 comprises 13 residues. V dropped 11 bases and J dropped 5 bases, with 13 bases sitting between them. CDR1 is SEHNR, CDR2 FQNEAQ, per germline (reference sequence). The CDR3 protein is CAGGRGNNSPLHF. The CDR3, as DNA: TGTGCCGGCGGTAGGGGGAATAATTCACCCCTCCACTTT.

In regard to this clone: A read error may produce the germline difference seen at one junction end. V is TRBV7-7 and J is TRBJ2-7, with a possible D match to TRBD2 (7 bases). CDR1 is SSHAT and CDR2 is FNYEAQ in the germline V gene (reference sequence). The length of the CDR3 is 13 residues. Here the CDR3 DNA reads TGTGCTAGCAGCTTGGGGGGGGCCAACGAGCAGTACTTC. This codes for CASSLGGANEQYF.

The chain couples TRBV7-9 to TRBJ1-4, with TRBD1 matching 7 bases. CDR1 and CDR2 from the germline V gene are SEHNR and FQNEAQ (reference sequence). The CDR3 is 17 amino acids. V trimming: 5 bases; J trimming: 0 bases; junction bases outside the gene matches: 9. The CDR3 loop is CASSDPQGRATNEKLFF. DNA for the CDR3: TGTGCCAGCAGCGACCCACAGGGGAGGGCAACTAATGAAAAACTGTTTTTT.

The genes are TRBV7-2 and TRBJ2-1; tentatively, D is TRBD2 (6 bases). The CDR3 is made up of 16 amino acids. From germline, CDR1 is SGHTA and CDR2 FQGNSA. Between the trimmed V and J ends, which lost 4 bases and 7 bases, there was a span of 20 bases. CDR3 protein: CASSSRSGLALNEQFF. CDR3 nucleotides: TGTGCCAGCAGCTCCCGATCTGGGCTAGCGTTAAATGAGCAGTTCTTC. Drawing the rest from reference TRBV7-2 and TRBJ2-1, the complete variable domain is GAGVSQSPSNKVTEKGKDVELRCDPISGHTALYWYRQSLGQGLEFLIYFQGNSAPDKSGLPSDRFSAERTGGSVSTLTIQRTQQEDSAVYLCASSSRSGLALNEQFFGPGTRLTVL.

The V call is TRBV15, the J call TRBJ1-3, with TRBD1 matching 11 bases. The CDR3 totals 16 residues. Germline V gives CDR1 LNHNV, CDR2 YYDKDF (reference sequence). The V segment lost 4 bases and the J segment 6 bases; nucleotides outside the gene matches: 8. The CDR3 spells CATSNWGTGGPNTIYF. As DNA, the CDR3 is TGTGCCACCAGCAATTGGGGGACAGGGGGTCCAAACACCATATATTTT.